Included here is one T cell receptor (beta chain) sequence, with context. Its antigen is unknown. No base-level quality is on record; no much larger clone is a single base apart. This sample was taken from a study of blood T cell repertoires in COVID-19 (dated by TCRdb to 2020 to 2022). Turning to the overall study: Samples covering the acute and convalescent phases of COVID-19 were provided by collaborators in the United States, Italy and Spain. The samples were drawn from the first 160 participants of the ongoing ImmuneRACE study and from some 1,300 subjects provided by 6 global collaborators. The sample metadata nearly always contained a de-identified subject ID, COVID-19 status, age in years and sex. The prospective study material was composed of cDNA or gDNA derived from T cells, B-cell-depleted T cells, or PBMCs. Deeply sampled blood TCRbeta repertoires from subjects exposed to, actively infected with, or recovered from COVID-19 were included in the dataset. The repertoires were released in a freely available public database intended as a resource for research on the immune response to SARS-CoV-2. Where available, HLA class I and class II types were obtained from metadata supplied by the sample provider rather than from assay-based typing.

The immunoSEQ Assay, a bias-controlled multiplex PCR, was used to amplify TCRbeta CDR3 regions from genomic DNA. The original methods were these. The number of nucleated cells in each sample was estimated by amplification of reference gene primers within the assay. Sequence reads were collapsed and filtered to measure the absolute abundance of every unique TCRbeta CDR3 rearrangement. For each sample, productive Simpson clonality was calculated by taking the square root of Simpson's diversity index across productive rearrangements. TCRdb stores this immuneACCESS table with in-frame sequences only. Part of the clones is absent; in the studies checked, under half of the shortfall reflects unresolved V genes, and no reason is known for the rest. V, J and clone size are taken as reported in that table, and D and trimming were inferred from the DNA itself. In all, the sample holds roughly 150,000 clones, and 65% to 85% of those were seen once. Roughly 19% of the sample rests with the top ten.

The research as a whole found: The amount of clinical and demographic metadata varied by source and participant and was provided uncurated.

A second Seattle source provided samples from volunteer blood donors who had recovered from COVID-19. The collaborating institutions used their own protocols to collect whole blood in K2EDTA tubes. Collaborator samples were shipped for TCRbeta analysis as frozen whole blood, isolated PBMCs, or DNA extracted from either sample type. The origin of this receptor is a woman aged 70 to 79 who had recovered from COVID-19. Input material: peripheral blood.

The CDR3 corresponds to CASRWGGGFETQYF. The nucleotide sequence reads as follows: TGTGCCAGCAGGTGGGGCGGGGGCTTCGAGACCCAGTACTTC. Recombination connected TRBV2 to TRBJ2-5; the D gene is possibly TRBD2, with 7 bases matching. Trimming takes 6 bases from V and 5 bases from J, and the germline ends sit 16 bases apart. CDR3 length: 14 amino acids, cysteine to phenylalanine. The kept DNA is CDR3 alone, 42 bases in frame from the first base. CDR1 and CDR2 were assigned from the germline V gene as SNHLY and FYNNEI.